The T cell receptor beta chain under discussion was sequenced for a study of cytomegalovirus exposure and HLA in healthy donors. For the study at large: Most donors, approximately 82% of a few hundred genotyped, fell in the Caucasian-associated ancestry cluster. Study findings and constraints: Per published accounts, TCR beta sequences correctly predicted the HLA-A and HLA-B alleles of most subjects. In an earlier analysis, in roughly 580 donors, most V segments appeared productive either ~90% or ~30% of the time. Presence/absence analyses assumed roughly uniform sequencing depth across donors, which may not hold.

The PCR was carried out with 60 Vbeta primers and 13 Jbeta primers. This table comes from immunoSEQ multiplex PCR, and its TCRdb copy is limited to in-frame clones, with some not included. In all, the sample yields about 60,000 clones. Trimming removed 4 bases at V and 0 bases at J, with 9 bases between. Germline V gives CDR1 MDHEN, CDR2 SYDVKM. The CDR3 has 14 amino acids. Of note for this clone: The target antigen is unknown.

Sequencing used PBMCs. The rearrangement uses TRBV28 and TRBJ2-5; tentatively, D is TRBD1 (6 bases). This clonotype was sampled from a man aged 50 to 60 in good health and CMV-seropositive. Here the CDR3 reads CASSSGQYQETQYF. The CDR3 coding sequence is TGTGCCAGCAGTTCAGGACAGTACCAAGAGACCCAGTACTTC.